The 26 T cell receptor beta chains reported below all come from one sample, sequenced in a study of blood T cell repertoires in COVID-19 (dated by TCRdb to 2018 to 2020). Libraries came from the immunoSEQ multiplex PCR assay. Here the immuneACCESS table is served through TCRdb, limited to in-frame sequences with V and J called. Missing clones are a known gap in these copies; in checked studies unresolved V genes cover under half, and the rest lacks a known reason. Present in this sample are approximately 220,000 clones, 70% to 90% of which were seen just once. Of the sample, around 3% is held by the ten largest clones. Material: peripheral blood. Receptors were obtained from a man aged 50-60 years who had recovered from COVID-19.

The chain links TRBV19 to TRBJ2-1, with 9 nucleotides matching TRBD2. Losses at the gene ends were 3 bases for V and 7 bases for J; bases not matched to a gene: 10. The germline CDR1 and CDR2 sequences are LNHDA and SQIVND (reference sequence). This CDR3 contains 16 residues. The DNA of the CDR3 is TGTGCCAGTAGTATTCTTAGCGGGAGTGCCGTAAATGAGCAGTTCTTC. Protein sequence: CASSILSGSAVNEQFF.

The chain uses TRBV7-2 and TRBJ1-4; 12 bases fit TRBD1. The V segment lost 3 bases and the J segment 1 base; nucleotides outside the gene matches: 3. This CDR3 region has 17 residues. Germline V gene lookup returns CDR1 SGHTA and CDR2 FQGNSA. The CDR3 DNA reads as TGTGCCAGCAGCTTCCGGGACAGGGGGCGAACTAATGAAAAACTGTTTTTT. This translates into CASSFRDRGRTNEKLFF.

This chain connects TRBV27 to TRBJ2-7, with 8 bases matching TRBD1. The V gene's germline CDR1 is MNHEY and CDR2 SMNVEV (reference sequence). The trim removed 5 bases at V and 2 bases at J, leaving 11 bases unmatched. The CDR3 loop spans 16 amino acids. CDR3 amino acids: CASSTLGTGTTYEQYF. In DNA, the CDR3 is TGTGCCAGCAGTACCCTCGGGACAGGTACTACCTACGAGCAGTACTTC.

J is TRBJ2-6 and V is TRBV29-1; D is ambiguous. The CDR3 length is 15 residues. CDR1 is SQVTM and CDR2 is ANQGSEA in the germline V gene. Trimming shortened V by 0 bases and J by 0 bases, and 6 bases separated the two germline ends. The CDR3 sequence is CSVEEPSSGANVLTF. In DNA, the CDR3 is TGCAGCGTTGAAGAGCCGAGCTCTGGGGCCAACGTCCTGACTTTC.

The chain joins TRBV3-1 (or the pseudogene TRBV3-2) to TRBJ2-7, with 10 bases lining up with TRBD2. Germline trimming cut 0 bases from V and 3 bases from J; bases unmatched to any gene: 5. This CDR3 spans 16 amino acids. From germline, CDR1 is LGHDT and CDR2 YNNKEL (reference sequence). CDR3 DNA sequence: TGTGCCAGCAGCCAAGATACGTCTAGCGGGAGCTACGAGCAGTACTTC. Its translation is CASSQDTSSGSYEQYF.

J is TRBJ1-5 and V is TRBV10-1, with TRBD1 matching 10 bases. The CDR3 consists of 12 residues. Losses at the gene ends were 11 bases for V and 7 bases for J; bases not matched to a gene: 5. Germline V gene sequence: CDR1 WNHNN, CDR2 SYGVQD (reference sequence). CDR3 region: CAGTGEGQPQHF. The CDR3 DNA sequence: TGCGCCGGGACAGGGGAGGGACAGCCCCAGCATTTT.

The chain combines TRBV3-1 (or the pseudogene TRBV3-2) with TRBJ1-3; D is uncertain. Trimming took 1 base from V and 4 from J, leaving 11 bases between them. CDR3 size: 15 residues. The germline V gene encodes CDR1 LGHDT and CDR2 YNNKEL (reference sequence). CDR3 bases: TGTGCCAGCAGCCAAGGCGGGCCGGCAGGAAACACCATATATTTT. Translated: CASSQGGPAGNTIYF.

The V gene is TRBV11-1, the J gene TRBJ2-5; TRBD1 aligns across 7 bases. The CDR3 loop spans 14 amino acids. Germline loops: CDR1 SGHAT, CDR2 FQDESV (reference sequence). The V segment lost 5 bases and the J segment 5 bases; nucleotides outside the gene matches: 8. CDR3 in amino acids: CASSRQGTRETQYF. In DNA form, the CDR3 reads TGTGCCAGCAGCCGACAGGGTACCAGGGAGACCCAGTACTTC.

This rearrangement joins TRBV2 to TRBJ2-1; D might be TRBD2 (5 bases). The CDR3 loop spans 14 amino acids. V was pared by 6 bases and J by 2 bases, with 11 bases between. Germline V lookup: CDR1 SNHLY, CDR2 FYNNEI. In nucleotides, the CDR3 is TGTGCCAGCAGCGTCTACGGGACCTACAATGAGCAGTTCTTC. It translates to CASSVYGTYNEQFF.

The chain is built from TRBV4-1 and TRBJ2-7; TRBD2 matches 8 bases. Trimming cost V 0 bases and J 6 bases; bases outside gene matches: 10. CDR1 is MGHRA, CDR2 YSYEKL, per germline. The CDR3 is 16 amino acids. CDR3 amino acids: CASSQDLIAGSVEQYF. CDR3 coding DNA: TGCGCCAGCAGCCAAGATTTAATAGCGGGGTCTGTCGAGCAGTACTTC.

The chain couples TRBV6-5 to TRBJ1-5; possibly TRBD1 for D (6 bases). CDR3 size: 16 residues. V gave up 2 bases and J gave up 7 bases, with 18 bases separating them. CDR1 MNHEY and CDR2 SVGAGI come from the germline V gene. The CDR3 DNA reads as TGTGCCAGCAGTTACACCTTTCCGGGGGGCCGACAGCCCCAGCATTTT. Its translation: CASSYTFPGGRQPQHF.

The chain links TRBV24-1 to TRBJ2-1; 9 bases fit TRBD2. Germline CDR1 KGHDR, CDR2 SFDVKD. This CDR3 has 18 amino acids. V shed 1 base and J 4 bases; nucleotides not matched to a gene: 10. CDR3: CATSDLRAGGMKYNEQFF. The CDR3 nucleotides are TGTGCCACCAGTGATTTACGAGCGGGAGGAATGAAATACAATGAGCAGTTCTTC.

The CDR3 protein is CASSVTGGAENEQFF. The CDR3 DNA reads TGTGCCAGCAGCGTTACAGGGGGCGCGGAGAATGAGCAGTTCTTC. The chain couples TRBV11-2 to TRBJ2-1; TRBD1 agrees at 9 bases. Germline V gene lookup returns CDR1 SGHAT and CDR2 FQNNGV. This CDR3 comprises 15 residues. The ends lost 5 bases at V and 7 bases at J; junction bases unmatched: 9. Combining the CDR3 with reference TRBV11-2 and TRBJ2-1 gives the whole variable domain EAGVAQSPRYKIIEKRQSVAFWCNPISGHATLYWYQQILGQGPKLLIQFQNNGVVDDSQLPKDRFSAERLKGVDSTLKIQPAKLEDSAVYLCASSVTGGAENEQFFGPGTRLTVL.

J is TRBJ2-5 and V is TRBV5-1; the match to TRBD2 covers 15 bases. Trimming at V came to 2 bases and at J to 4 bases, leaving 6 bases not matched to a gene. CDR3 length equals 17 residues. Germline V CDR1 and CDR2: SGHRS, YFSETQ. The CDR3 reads CASSFGLAGGRRETQYF. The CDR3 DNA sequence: TGCGCCAGCAGCTTCGGACTAGCGGGAGGGAGACGAGAGACCCAGTACTTC.

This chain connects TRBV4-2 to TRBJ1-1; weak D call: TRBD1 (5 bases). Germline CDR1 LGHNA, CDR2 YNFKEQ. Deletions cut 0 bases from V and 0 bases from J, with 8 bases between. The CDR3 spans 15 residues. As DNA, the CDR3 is TGTGCCAGCAGCCAAGACAGGGTGATGAACACTGAAGCTTTCTTT. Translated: CASSQDRVMNTEAFF.

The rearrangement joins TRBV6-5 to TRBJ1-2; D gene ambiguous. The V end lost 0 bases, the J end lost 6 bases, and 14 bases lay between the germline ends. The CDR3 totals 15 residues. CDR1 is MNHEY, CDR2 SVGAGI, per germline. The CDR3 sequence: CASSYSGPSGNGYTF. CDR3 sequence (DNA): TGTGCCAGCAGTTACTCGGGTCCATCGGGTAATGGCTACACCTTC.

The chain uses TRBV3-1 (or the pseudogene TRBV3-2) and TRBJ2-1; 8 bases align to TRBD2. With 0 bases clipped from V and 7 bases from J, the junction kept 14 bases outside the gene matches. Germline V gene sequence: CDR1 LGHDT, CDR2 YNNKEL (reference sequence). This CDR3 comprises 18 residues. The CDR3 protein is CASSQDQTAGVFWNEQFF. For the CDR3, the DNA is TGTGCCAGCAGCCAAGATCAAACAGCGGGAGTGTTTTGGAATGAGCAGTTCTTC.

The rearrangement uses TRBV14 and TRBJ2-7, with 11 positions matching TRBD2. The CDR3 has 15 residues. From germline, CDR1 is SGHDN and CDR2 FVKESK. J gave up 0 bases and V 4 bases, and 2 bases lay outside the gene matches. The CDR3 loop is CASSPTSGSSYEQYF. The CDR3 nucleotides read TGTGCCAGCAGCCCAACTAGCGGGAGCTCCTACGAGCAGTACTTC.

CDR3 region: CASSASQGGYNSPLHF. CDR3 nucleotide sequence: TGTGCCAGCAGCGCCTCACAGGGGGGTTATAATTCACCCCTCCACTTT. The genes are TRBV9 and TRBJ1-6; 8 bases match TRBD1. The V gene end was trimmed by 3 bases and the J gene end by 4 bases; junction bases not matched to a gene: 6. The CDR3 loop spans 16 amino acids. CDR1 is SGDLS, CDR2 YYNGEE, per germline.

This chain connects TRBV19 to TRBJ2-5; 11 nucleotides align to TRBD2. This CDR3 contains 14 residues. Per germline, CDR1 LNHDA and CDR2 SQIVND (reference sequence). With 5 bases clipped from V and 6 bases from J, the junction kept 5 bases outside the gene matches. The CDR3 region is CASSPTSGSQTQYF. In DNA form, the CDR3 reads TGTGCCAGTAGTCCCACTAGCGGGAGTCAGACCCAGTACTTC. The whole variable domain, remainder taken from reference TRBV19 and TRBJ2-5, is DGGITQSPKYLFRKEGQNVTLSCEQNLNHDAMYWYRQDPGQGLRLIYYSQIVNDFQKGDIAEGYSVSREKKESFPLTVTSAQKNPTAFYLCASSPTSGSQTQYFGPGTRLLVL.

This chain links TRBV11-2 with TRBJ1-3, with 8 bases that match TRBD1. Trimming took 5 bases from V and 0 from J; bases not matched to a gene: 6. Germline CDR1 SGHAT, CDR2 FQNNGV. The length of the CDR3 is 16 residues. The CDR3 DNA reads TGTGCCAGCAGCGCCGGGACAGGATTCTCTGGAAACACCATATATTTT. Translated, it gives CASSAGTGFSGNTIYF. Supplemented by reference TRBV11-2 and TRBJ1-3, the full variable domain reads EAGVAQSPRYKIIEKRQSVAFWCNPISGHATLYWYQQILGQGPKLLIQFQNNGVVDDSQLPKDRFSAERLKGVDSTLKIQPAKLEDSAVYLCASSAGTGFSGNTIYFGEGSWLTVV.

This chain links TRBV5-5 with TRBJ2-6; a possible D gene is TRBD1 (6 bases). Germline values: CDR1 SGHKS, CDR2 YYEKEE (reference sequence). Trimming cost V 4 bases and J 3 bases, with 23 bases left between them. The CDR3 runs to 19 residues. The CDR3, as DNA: TGTGCCAGCAGCCTCCGGGCAGGGGCCCGGGGTGATGGGGCCAACGTCCTGACTTTC. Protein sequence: CASSLRAGARGDGANVLTF.

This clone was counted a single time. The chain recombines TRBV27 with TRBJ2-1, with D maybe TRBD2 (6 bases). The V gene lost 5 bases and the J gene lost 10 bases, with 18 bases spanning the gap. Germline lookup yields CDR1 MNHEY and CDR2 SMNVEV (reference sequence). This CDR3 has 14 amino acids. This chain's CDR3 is CASSPGLKGGEQFF. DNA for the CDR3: TGTGCCAGCAGTCCGGGACTCAAAGGTGGAGAGCAGTTCTTC.

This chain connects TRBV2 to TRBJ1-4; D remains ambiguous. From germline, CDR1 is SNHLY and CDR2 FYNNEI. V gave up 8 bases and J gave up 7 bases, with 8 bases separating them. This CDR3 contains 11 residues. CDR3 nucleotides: TGTGCCAGCCGGGTGGGTGAAAAACTGTTTTTT. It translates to CASRVGEKLFF.

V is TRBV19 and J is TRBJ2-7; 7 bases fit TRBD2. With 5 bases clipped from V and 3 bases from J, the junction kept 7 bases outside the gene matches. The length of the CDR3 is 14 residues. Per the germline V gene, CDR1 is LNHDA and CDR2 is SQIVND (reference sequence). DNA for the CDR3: TGTGCCAGTAGTGAATTTACTAGCGTCTACGAGCAGTACTTC. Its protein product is CASSEFTSVYEQYF. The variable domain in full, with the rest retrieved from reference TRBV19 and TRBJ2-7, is DGGITQSPKYLFRKEGQNVTLSCEQNLNHDAMYWYRQDPGQGLRLIYYSQIVNDFQKGDIAEGYSVSREKKESFPLTVTSAQKNPTAFYLCASSEFTSVYEQYFGPGTRLTVT.

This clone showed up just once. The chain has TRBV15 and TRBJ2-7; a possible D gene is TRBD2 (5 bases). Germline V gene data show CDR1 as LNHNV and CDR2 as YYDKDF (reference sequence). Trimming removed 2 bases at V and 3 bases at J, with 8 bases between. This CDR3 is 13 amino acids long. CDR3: CATSRREGYEQYF. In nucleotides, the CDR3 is TGTGCCACCAGCAGACGCGAGGGCTACGAGCAGTACTTC.